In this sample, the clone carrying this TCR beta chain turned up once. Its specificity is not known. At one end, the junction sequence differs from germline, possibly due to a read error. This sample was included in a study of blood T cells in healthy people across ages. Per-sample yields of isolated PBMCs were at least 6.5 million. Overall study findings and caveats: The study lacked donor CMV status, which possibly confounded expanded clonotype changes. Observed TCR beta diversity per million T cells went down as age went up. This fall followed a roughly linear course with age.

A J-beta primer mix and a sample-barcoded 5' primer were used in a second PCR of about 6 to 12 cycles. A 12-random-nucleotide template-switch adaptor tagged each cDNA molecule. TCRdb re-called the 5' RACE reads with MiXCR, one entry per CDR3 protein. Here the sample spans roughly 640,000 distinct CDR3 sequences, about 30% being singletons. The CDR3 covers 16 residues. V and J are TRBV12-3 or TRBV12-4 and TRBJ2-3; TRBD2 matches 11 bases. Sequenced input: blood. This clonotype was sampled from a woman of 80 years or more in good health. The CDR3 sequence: CASSPKSSGGADAQYF. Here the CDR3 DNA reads TGTGCCAGCAGTCCTAAAAGTAGCGGGGGGGCGGATGCGCAATATTTT.